Sequencing of this T cell receptor (beta chain) was carried out in a study of control samples from healthy donors and cancer patients. The method was immunoSEQ multiplex PCR; TCRdb's version includes in-frame clones alone and lacks a portion of them. Of about 170,000 clones in the sample, 70% to 90% were seen once. V lost 4 bases, J lost 3 bases, and 21 bases lay in between. The CDR3 is 17 residues long. Germline V gives CDR1 LGHDT, CDR2 YNNKEL (reference sequence). This TCR was recovered from a man aged 25-45 years in good health. Sequencing input: blood. The J gene is TRBJ1-1, the V gene TRBV3-1 (or the pseudogene TRBV3-2), with TRBD1 as a possible D gene (6 bases). CDR3 bases: TGTGCCAGCAGCCCAAACTATATAGGGGGATTGGACACTGAAGCTTTCTTT. The encoded protein is CASSPNYIGGLDTEAFF.